This T cell receptor (beta chain) emerged from a study of cytomegalovirus exposure and HLA in healthy donors. Sequencing used immunoSEQ multiplex PCR; TCRdb keeps in-frame clones, though not all of them. The sample lists fewer than 200,000 clones, approximately 96% occurring once. J gave up 4 bases and V 0 bases, and 8 bases lay outside the gene matches. Germline V gene sequence: CDR1 SGDLS, CDR2 YYNGEE. The CDR3 has 17 residues. This sequence was found in a woman younger than 35 in good health and CMV-seronegative. Material: PBMCs. The V and J genes are TRBV9 and TRBJ2-2; TRBD2 matches at 8 bases. CDR3 protein: CASSVAGGAGGTGELFF. The CDR3 region has the DNA TGTGCCAGCAGCGTAGCGGGGGGGGCCGGTGGCACCGGGGAGCTGTTTTTT.